Listed below are T cell receptor beta chains from one sample, sequenced in a study of cytomegalovirus exposure and HLA in healthy donors. TCRdb keeps only in-frame clones here, not all; method: immunoSEQ multiplex PCR. The sample yields 180,000 or so clones, approximately 86% seen once. The material sequenced was PBMCs. The receptors come from a man younger than 30 in good health and CMV-seropositive. Each CDR3 is given with its conserved first and last residue. A D gene is named only where the DNA matches it firmly. Clone sizes are given selectively: once, few, many, or a class where the clone is expanded.

abundance	v_gene	j_gene	d_gene	CDR3nt	CDR3aa
.	TRBV5-1	TRBJ2-2	.	TGCGCCAGCAGCACATTCGGGCATCAGGGGATCGCCGGGGAGCTGTTTTTT	CASSTFGHQGIAGELFF
once	TRBV27	TRBJ1-3	TRBD1	TGTGCCAGCAGTTTTACGGGACAGGGAGTTGGGGCGGCTGGAAACACCATATATTTT	CASSFTGQGVGAAGNTIYF
.	TRBV28	TRBJ2-6	.	TGTGCCAGCAGACAGGGATCCGGGGCCAACGTCCTGACTTTC	CASRQGSGANVLTF
once	TRBV25-1	TRBJ2-5	.	TGTGCCAGCAGTGACTCTCGTTCTGGCAGTAAAGAGACCCAGTACTTC	CASSDSRSGSKETQYF
.	TRBV28	TRBJ2-7	TRBD1	TGTGCCAGCCTAGACAGGGGCTTCTACGAGCAGTACTTC	CASLDRGFYEQYF
.	TRBV4-3	TRBJ2-7	TRBD2	TGCGCCAGCAGCCAAGGATTGCGGGGGGTAAGCGAGCAGTACTTC	CASSQGLRGVSEQYF
.	TRBV2	TRBJ2-3	.	TGTGCCAGCAGCCAACTAGGTACGCAGTATTTT	CASSQLGTQYF
.	TRBV27	TRBJ1-5	.	TGTGCCAGCAGTTTAATGTCGGGTCAGCCCCAGCATTTT	CASSLMSGQPQHF
few	TRBV5-1	TRBJ1-1	.	TGCGCCAGCAGCTTGGCAGCGGGAAGTATGGGCACTGAAGCTTTCTTT	CASSLAAGSMGTEAFF
.	TRBV28	TRBJ1-2	TRBD1	TGTGCCAGCAGCAATTTCGACAGGGACTATGGCTACACCTTC	CASSNFDRDYGYTF
.	TRBV27	TRBJ1-2	TRBD1	TGTGCCAGCCGCTTCGGACAGGGGGCAAACTATGGCTACACCTTC	CASRFGQGANYGYTF
.	TRBV5-6	TRBJ1-2	TRBD1	TGTGCCAGCAGCTTGGAGGACAGGTTTGAGGGCTACACCTTC	CASSLEDRFEGYTF
.	TRBV9	TRBJ2-7	.	TGTGCCAGCAGCCCCTATAGAGGCGGTTACGAGCAGTACTTC	CASSPYRGGYEQYF
.	TRBV5-4	TRBJ2-2	TRBD2	TGTGCCAGCAGCTTGGACGGGGGGGGGACCGGGGAGCTGTTTTTT	CASSLDGGGTGELFF
.	TRBV7-2	TRBJ1-2	.	TGTGCCAGCAGCTCGCGGCGGCTGAACTATGGCTACACCTTC	CASSSRRLNYGYTF
.	TRBV29-1	TRBJ2-5	.	TGCAGCGTTGTATCTGAGACCCAGTACTTC	CSVVSETQYF
.	TRBV7-6	TRBJ1-4	.	TGTGCCAGCAGCCCACGAGGGGAGGGAGAAAAACTGTTTTTT	CASSPRGEGEKLFF
.	TRBV18	TRBJ1-4	.	TGTGCCAGCTCACCGAGGGCTGAGTCAGATGAAAAACTGTTTTTT	CASSPRAESDEKLFF
.	TRBV5-6	TRBJ1-4	.	TGTGCCAGCAGCTTCGGAACAGGGACTAATGAAAAACTGTTTTTT	CASSFGTGTNEKLFF
.	TRBV2	TRBJ1-1	.	TGTGCCAGCAGTGAAAGACAGCCGAACACTGAAGCTTTCTTT	CASSERQPNTEAFF
.	TRBV15	TRBJ2-7	.	TGTGCCACCAGCAGAGAGGCAGGGGTTACCTACGAGCAGTACTTC	CATSREAGVTYEQYF
.	TRBV5-5	TRBJ1-1	.	TGTGCCAGCAGCCTTAACACTGAAGCTTTCTTT	CASSLNTEAFF
.	TRBV7-8	TRBJ1-5	TRBD1	TGTGCCAGCACCTTGGGACAGGCGGGCGATCAGCCCCAGCATTTT	CASTLGQAGDQPQHF
.	TRBV19	TRBJ2-6	.	TGTGCCAGTAGCAATCTCGTAGGAGGGCACTCTGGGGCCAACGTCCTGACTTTC	CASSNLVGGHSGANVLTF
once	TRBV28	TRBJ2-7	TRBD1	TGTGCCAGCAGCTTGACAGGGGCCAAGGACGAGCAGTACTTC	CASSLTGAKDEQYF
.	TRBV5-6	TRBJ2-1	.	TGTGCCAGCAGCTTGGGTCTAGGGGTCCGCAATGAGCAGTTCTTC	CASSLGLGVRNEQFF
.	TRBV7-2	TRBJ1-2	TRBD1	TGTGCCAGCAGCTCTACAGGGGCGGGGGGCTACACCTTC	CASSSTGAGGYTF
once	TRBV6-4	TRBJ2-1	TRBD1	TGTGCCAGCAGTGACACGGACAGGACCTCCTACAATGAGCAGTTCTTC	CASSDTDRTSYNEQFF
.	TRBV9	TRBJ2-7	TRBD2	TGTGCCAGCGGGACTAGCGGGAGCATTGTAGACGAGCAGTACTTC	CASGTSGSIVDEQYF
.	TRBV6-1	TRBJ2-7	TRBD2	TGTGCCAGCAGTCCCAGGTCTAGCGGCACCTACGAGCAGTACTTC	CASSPRSSGTYEQYF
.	TRBV7-2	TRBJ1-1	TRBD1	TGTGCCAGCAGCTCGGACAGGGTACCTTTCTTT	CASSSDRVPFF
.	TRBV14	TRBJ2-3	.	TGTGCCAGCAGCCATTTTCACACAGATACGCAGTATTTT	CASSHFHTDTQYF
.	TRBV15	TRBJ1-2	.	TGTGCCACCAGCTCGTTAGGTCAGGCTACATACTATGGCTACACCTTC	CATSSLGQATYYGYTF
.	TRBV29-1	TRBJ2-2	.	TGCAGCGTTGGCGGAGCGAACACCGGGGAGCTGTTTTTT	CSVGGANTGELFF
few	TRBV18	TRBJ1-1	.	TGTGCCAGCTCACCCTCTTCCTTGGGGGGAGCTTTCTTT	CASSPSSLGGAFF
.	TRBV5-6	TRBJ2-2	.	TGTGCCAGCAGCCACGGGAACCCGACCGGGGAGCTGTTTTTT	CASSHGNPTGELFF
.	TRBV5-1	TRBJ2-2	.	TGCGCCAGCAGCCGACTTCCCAGAGGGGAGCTGTTTTTT	CASSRLPRGELFF
.	TRBV13	TRBJ2-1	.	TGTGCCAGCAGCTTAGAGGGGGAGCAGTTCTTC	CASSLEGEQFF
.	TRBV7-5	TRBJ2-6	.	TGTGCCAGAAGTTGGCCAGGACTAGCGGAGAACTCTGGGGCCAACGTCCTGACTTTC	CARSWPGLAENSGANVLTF
.	TRBV9	TRBJ1-1	.	TGTGCCAGCAGCGTAAGGACAGCGAACACTGAAGCTTTCTTT	CASSVRTANTEAFF
.	TRBV18	TRBJ1-2	TRBD1	TGTGCCAGCTCACCACTCGGCCCGGGGACAGGGAGCTCAAGGGGCTACACCTTC	CASSPLGPGTGSSRGYTF
.	TRBV7-3	TRBJ1-2	TRBD1	TGTGCCAGCAGCTCCGGGACAGGGGTTGGAAGATCGTATGGCTACACCTTC	CASSSGTGVGRSYGYTF
.	TRBV18	TRBJ2-1	TRBD2	TGTGCCAGCTCACCCCTAGCGGGGGGGCCAATCGGCAATGAGCAGTTCTTC	CASSPLAGGPIGNEQFF
.	TRBV9	TRBJ2-3	.	TGTGCCAGCAGCGGGAGCGGTAGCACAGATACGCAGTATTTT	CASSGSGSTDTQYF
.	TRBV5-4	TRBJ2-7	TRBD1	TGTGCCAGCAGCTCAGACAGGGGAATTTCCTACGAGCAGTACTTC	CASSSDRGISYEQYF
.	TRBV4-1	TRBJ2-7	.	TGCGCCAGCAGCCAAGAGGGAGGATTTTTTGAAGCAGAATTCGGATACGAGCAGTACTTC	CASSQEGGFFEAEFGYEQYF
.	TRBV4-2	TRBJ2-1	TRBD2	TGTGCCAGCAGTCTCCTAGCGGGGGCCGTCAATGAGCAGTTCTTC	CASSLLAGAVNEQFF
.	TRBV2	TRBJ1-4	.	TGTGCCAGCAGTGTCCTAAAGGGGAAACTGTTTTTT	CASSVLKGKLFF
.	TRBV5-4	TRBJ2-5	.	TGTGCCAGCAGCTTGGCCGGCAGGGTGAAGGAGACCCAGTACTTC	CASSLAGRVKETQYF
.	TRBV28	TRBJ2-1	TRBD2	TGTGCCAGCAGTTTTGCAGGACTAGATCCGTTCTTC	CASSFAGLDPFF
.	TRBV11-1	TRBJ2-1	TRBD2	TGTGCCAGCAGCCCCCGACTAGCGGGTGACAATGAGCAGTTCTTC	CASSPRLAGDNEQFF
.	TRBV7-8	TRBJ1-5	TRBD1	TGTGCCAGCAGCTTAGCCCCAGGGGGCTTTCGACAGCCCCAGCATTTT	CASSLAPGGFRQPQHF
few	TRBV5-1	TRBJ1-4	TRBD1	TGCGCCAGCAGCTTACAGGGGAACGGGGAAAAACTGTTTTTT	CASSLQGNGEKLFF
.	TRBV5-4	TRBJ2-5	TRBD2	TGTGCCAGCAGCTTGGGCGGGAGGGGTGAGACCCAGTACTTC	CASSLGGRGETQYF